What follows are 11 T cell receptor beta chains derived from one specimen sequenced in a study of cytotoxic CD8 clonotypes in ibrutinib-treated CLL. Assay used: immunoSEQ multiplex PCR; TCRdb lists only in-frame clones, some missing. Of 250,000 or so clones in the sample, under 75% were seen once. Sequenced here: PBMCs, sampled after 24 months of ibrutinib treatment. These receptor sequences come from a human donor with chronic lymphocytic leukemia.

This chain joins TRBV20-1 and TRBJ2-1; no clear D gene. The CDR3 runs to 11 residues. V lost 4 bases to trimming and J lost 7 bases, with 8 bases between them. Germline lookup yields CDR1 DFQATT and CDR2 SNEGSKA (reference sequence). CDR3 sequence (DNA): TGCAGTGCTAACATGGGGAATGAGCAGTTCTTC. Its translation is CSANMGNEQFF.

V and J are TRBV4-1 and TRBJ2-1, with D possibly matching TRBD1 (6 bases). V lost 1 base and J 7 bases, leaving 14 bases between the germline ends. The length of the CDR3 is 15 residues. From germline, CDR1 is MGHRA and CDR2 YSYEKL. The CDR3 loop is CASSQVDSRMNEQFF. The CDR3 DNA reads as TGCGCCAGCAGCCAAGTGGACAGTAGAATGAATGAGCAGTTCTTC.

J is TRBJ2-1 and V is TRBV4-1; maybe TRBD2 (6 bases). CDR3 length: 11 residues. CDR1 is MGHRA and CDR2 is YSYEKL in the germline V gene. For the CDR3, the DNA is TGCGCAGCGGGCGGTCACAATGAGCAGTTCTTC. It translates to CAAGGHNEQFF.

Written as DNA, the CDR3 is TGTGCCAGCAGCGTCGGTCACAGCACAGATACGCAGTATTTT. It specifies CASSVGHSTDTQYF. The chain joins TRBV7-2 to TRBJ2-3; unclear D gene. The germline CDR1 and CDR2 sequences are SGHTA and FQGNSA. Trimming removed 5 bases from V and 0 bases from J, with 9 bases in between. There are 14 residues in the CDR3.

The CDR3 bases are TGTGCCAGCAGCTCAGGGTCCAATGAGCAGTTCTTC. Protein sequence: CASSSGSNEQFF. The rearrangement uses TRBV27 and TRBJ2-1, with a tentative D call TRBD1 (5 bases). V lost 6 bases and J 6 bases, leaving 9 bases between the germline ends. The germline V gene has CDR1 MNHEY and CDR2 SMNVEV (reference sequence). The CDR3 runs 12 residues.

A remark on this clone: This sample includes further DNA sequences coding for the same CDR3. The CDR3: CASSYSGAANEKLFF. The CDR3 DNA reads as TGTGCCAGCAGTTACTCGGGGGCTGCTAATGAAAAACTGTTTTTT. The chain is built from TRBV6-5 and TRBJ1-4; D is possibly TRBD1 (6 bases). V was shortened by 0 bases and J by 3 bases, with 8 bases between the two germline ends. The V gene's germline CDR1 is MNHEY and CDR2 SVGAGI. The length of the CDR3 is 15 residues.

This clone was recorded many times. The sample has other DNA sequences that encode this CDR3 too. V gene TRBV7-9 combines with J gene TRBJ2-7; D is unclear. Looked up from germline, CDR1 is SEHNR and CDR2 is FQNEAQ (reference sequence). CDR3 size: 11 residues. Trimming removed 3 bases from V and 0 bases from J, with 0 bases in between. CDR3 residues: CASSFSYEQYF. CDR3 DNA: TGTGCCAGCAGCTTCTCCTACGAGCAGTACTTC.

V is TRBV6-5 and J is TRBJ2-3, with D unclear. CDR1 and CDR2 (germline): MNHEY, SVGAGI. The CDR3 runs to 12 residues. Trimming took off 8 bases at V and 2 bases at J, with 8 bases between the two ends. The CDR3 protein is CASGPSTDTQYF. DNA for the CDR3: TGTGCCAGCGGGCCATCCACAGATACGCAGTATTTT.

This clone turned up a few times. CDR3 region: CASSLAGTRADEQFF. The CDR3 DNA follows: TGCGCCAGCAGCTTGGCCGGGACTAGGGCGGATGAGCAGTTCTTC. The chain couples TRBV5-1 to TRBJ2-1; TRBD2 matches 8 bases. Germline trimming cut 0 bases from V and 8 bases from J; bases unmatched to any gene: 7. This CDR3 is built from 15 residues. The germline CDR1 and CDR2 sequences are SGHRS and YFSETQ.

This sequence joins TRBV27 and TRBJ2-3; a possible D gene is TRBD2 (6 bases). Trimming cost V 8 bases and J 6 bases, with 21 bases left between them. The CDR3 has 15 residues. The germline V gene has CDR1 MNHEY and CDR2 SMNVEV (reference sequence). The chain's CDR3 is CASQLGTYGGDTQYF. Written as DNA, the CDR3 is TGTGCCAGCCAACTTGGGACTTACGGCGGGGATACGCAGTATTTT.

In this sample, this clone turned up a few times. The chain combines TRBV2 with TRBJ2-5; D is ambiguous. CDR1 and CDR2 (germline): SNHLY, FYNNEI. Deletions cut 1 base from V and 7 bases from J, with 1 base between. The CDR3 is 10 amino acids. The CDR3 spells CASSEVTQYF. CDR3 nucleotides: TGTGCCAGCAGTGAAGTGACCCAGTACTTC.